Sequencing of this TCR beta chain was carried out in a study of vaccination and CD4 T cells after COVID-19. This clonotype has a handful of counts. Its antigen is not identified. Time point specified: late sampling 161 to 241 days after vaccination in a few convalescent patients. The treatment here: approximately 9-day PBMC culture with coronavirus spike peptide pools or control peptides (ViraFEST assay). ViraFEST expanded antigen-specific T cells with peptide pools, then sequenced TCRs. Patients returned positive PCR results between March and December 2020, earlier than US Alpha, Beta and Delta variants. Per-well cultures of some 2 million PBMCs received 9 to 10 IU/ml IL-2 and 8.5 to 10 ug/ml peptide pools. Cultured CD4+ T-cell DNA underwent Oncomine TCR Beta short-read sequencing. TCRdb passed the PCR reads through MiXCR, listing each CDR3 protein once. The sample lists around 18,000 distinct CDR3 sequences; about 45% were seen once.

This CDR3 has 16 amino acids. Per germline, CDR1 ENHRY and CDR2 SYGVKD. Losses at the gene ends were 1 base for V and 4 bases for J; bases not matched to a gene: 5. The chain joins TRBV10-3 to TRBJ2-5; 11 nucleotides match TRBD2. The TCR was taken from a human donor who had recovered from COVID-19. The sequences come from CD4+ T cells from blood, cultured in vitro, collected about 7 months after SARS-CoV-2 vaccination. CDR3: CAISEFIAGGPETQYF. In nucleotides, the CDR3 is TGTGCCATCAGTGAGTTTATAGCGGGGGGGCCAGAGACCCAGTACTTC.